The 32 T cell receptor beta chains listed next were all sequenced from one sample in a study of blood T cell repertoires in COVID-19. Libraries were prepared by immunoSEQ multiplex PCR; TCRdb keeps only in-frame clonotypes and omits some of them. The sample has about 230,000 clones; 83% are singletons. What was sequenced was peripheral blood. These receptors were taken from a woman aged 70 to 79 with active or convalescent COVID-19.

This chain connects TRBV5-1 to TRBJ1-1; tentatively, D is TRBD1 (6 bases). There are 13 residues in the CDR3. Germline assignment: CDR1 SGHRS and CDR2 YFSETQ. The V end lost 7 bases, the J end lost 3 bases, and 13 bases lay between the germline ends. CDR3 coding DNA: TGCGCCAGCCGGGGACAACCCGACACTGAAGCTTTCTTT. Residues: CASRGQPDTEAFF. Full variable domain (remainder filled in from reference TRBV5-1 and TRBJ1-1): KAGVTQTPRYLIKTRGQQVTLSCSPISGHRSVSWYQQTPGQGLQFLFEYFSETQRNKGNFPGRFSGRQFSNSRSEMNVSTLELGDSALYLCASRGQPDTEAFFGQGTRLTVV.

CDR3 protein: CASSLAAPWTSSYNEQFF. CDR3 in DNA: TGTGCCAGCAGCTTGGCCGCCCCCTGGACAAGCTCCTACAATGAGCAGTTCTTC. V is TRBV5-6 and J is TRBJ2-1, with D possibly TRBD1 on 5 matching bases. Looked up from germline, CDR1 is SGHDT and CDR2 is YYEEEE. The CDR3 has 18 residues. V shed 0 bases and J shed 0 bases, with 16 bases lying between them. Full variable domain (remainder filled in from reference TRBV5-6 and TRBJ2-1): DAGVTQSPTHLIKTRGQQVTLRCSPKSGHDTVSWYQQALGQGPQFIFQYYEEEERQRGNFPDRFSGHQFPNYSSELNVNALLLGDSALYLCASSLAAPWTSSYNEQFFGPGTRLTVL.

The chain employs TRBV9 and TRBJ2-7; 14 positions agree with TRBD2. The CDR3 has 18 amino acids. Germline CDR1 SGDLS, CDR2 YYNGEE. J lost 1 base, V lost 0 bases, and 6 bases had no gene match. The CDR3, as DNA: TGTGCCAGCAGCGTAGGGGGACTAGCGGGAGATAAATCCTACGAGCAGTACTTC. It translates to CASSVGGLAGDKSYEQYF.

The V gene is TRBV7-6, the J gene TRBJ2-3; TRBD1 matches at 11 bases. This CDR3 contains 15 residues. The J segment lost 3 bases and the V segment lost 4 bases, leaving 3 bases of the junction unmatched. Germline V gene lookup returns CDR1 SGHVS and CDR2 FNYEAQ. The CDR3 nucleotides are TGTGCCAGCAGCTACGGGACAGGGGGAACAGATACGCAGTATTTT. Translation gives CASSYGTGGTDTQYF.

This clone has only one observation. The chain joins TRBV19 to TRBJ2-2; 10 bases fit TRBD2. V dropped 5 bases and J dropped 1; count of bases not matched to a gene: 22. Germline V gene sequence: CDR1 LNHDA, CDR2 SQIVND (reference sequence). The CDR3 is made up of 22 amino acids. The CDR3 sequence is CASSRPGRGMVAGGLNTGELFF. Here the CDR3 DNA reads TGTGCCAGTAGTCGCCCTGGCAGGGGAATGGTAGCGGGAGGCCTGAACACCGGGGAGCTGTTTTTT.

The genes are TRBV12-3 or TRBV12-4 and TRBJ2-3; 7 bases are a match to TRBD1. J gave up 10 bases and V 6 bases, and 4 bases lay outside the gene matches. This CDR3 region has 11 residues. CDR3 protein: CASRDRSAQYF. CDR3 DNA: TGTGCCAGCAGGGACAGGTCTGCGCAGTATTTT.

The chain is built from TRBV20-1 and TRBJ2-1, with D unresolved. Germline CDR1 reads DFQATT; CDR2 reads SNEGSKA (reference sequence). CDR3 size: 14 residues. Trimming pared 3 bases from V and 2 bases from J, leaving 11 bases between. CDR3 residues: CSASMALPYNEQFF. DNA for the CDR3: TGCAGTGCTAGTATGGCCCTCCCCTACAATGAGCAGTTCTTC.

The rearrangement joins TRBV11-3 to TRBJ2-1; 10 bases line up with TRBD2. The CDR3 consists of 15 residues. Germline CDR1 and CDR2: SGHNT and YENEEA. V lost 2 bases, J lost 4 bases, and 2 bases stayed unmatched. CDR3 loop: CASSLSGGVYNEQFF. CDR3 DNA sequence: TGTGCCAGCAGCTTAAGCGGGGGGGTATACAATGAGCAGTTCTTC.

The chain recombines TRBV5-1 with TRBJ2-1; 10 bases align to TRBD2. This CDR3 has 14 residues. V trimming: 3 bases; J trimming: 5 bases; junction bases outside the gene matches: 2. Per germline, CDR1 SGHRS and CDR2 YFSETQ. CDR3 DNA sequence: TGCGCCAGCAGCTACGGACTAGCGGACAATGAGCAGTTCTTC. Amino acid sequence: CASSYGLADNEQFF. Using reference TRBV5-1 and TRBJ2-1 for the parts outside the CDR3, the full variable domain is KAGVTQTPRYLIKTRGQQVTLSCSPISGHRSVSWYQQTPGQGLQFLFEYFSETQRNKGNFPGRFSGRQFSNSRSEMNVSTLELGDSALYLCASSYGLADNEQFFGPGTRLTVL.

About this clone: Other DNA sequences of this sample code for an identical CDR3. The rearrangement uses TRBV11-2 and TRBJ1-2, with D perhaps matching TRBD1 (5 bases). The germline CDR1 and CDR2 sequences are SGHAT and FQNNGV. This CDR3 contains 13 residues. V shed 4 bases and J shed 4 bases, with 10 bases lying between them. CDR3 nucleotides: TGTGCCAGCAGCTCCCAGGGATCCTATGGCTACACCTTC. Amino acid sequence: CASSSQGSYGYTF.

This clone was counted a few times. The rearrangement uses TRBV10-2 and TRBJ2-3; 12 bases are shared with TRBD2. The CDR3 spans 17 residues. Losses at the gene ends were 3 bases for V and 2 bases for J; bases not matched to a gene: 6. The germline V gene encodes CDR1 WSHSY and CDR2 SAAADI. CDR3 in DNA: TGCGCCAGCAGTGAATCTAGCGGGAGGGCCCCCACAGATACGCAGTATTTT. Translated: CASSESSGRAPTDTQYF.

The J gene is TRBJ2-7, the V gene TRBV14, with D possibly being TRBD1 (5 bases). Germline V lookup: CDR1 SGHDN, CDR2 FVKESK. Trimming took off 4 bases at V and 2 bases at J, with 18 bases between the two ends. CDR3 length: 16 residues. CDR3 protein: CASSPIRGRAPYEQYF. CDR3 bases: TGTGCCAGCAGCCCCATAAGGGGCAGGGCGCCCTACGAGCAGTACTTC.

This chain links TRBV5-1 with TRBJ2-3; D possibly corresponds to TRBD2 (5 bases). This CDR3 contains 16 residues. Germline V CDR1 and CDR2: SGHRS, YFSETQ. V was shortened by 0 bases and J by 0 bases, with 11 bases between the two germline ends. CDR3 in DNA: TGCGCCAGCAGCTTGGATGGGAGTCCGAGCACAGATACGCAGTATTTT. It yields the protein CASSLDGSPSTDTQYF.

CDR3 protein: CASSVSGSFPYEQYF. The DNA for the CDR3 is TGTGCCAGCAGCGTGTCCGGGTCCTTTCCCTACGAGCAGTACTTC. The genes are TRBV7-2 and TRBJ2-7; D unresolved. Germline CDR1 SGHTA, CDR2 FQGNSA. Trimming stripped 5 bases from V and 2 bases from J, with 16 bases between. CDR3 length: 15 residues. Full variable domain (remainder filled in from reference TRBV7-2 and TRBJ2-7): GAGVSQSPSNKVTEKGKDVELRCDPISGHTALYWYRQSLGQGLEFLIYFQGNSAPDKSGLPSDRFSAERTGGSVSTLTIQRTQQEDSAVYLCASSVSGSFPYEQYFGPGTRLTVT.

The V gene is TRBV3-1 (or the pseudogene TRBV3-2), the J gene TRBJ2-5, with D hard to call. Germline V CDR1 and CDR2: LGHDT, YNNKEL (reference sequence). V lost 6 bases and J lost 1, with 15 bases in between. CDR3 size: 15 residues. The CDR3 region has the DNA TGTGCCAGCAGACAACCAGGTACAGTCCAAGAGACCCAGTACTTC. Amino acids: CASRQPGTVQETQYF.

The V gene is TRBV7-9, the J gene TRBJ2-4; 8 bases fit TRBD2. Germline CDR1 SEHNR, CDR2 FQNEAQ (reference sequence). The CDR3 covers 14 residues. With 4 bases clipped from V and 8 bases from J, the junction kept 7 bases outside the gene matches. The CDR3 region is CASSWGLGLDIQYF. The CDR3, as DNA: TGTGCCAGCAGCTGGGGACTAGGTCTGGACATTCAGTACTTC.

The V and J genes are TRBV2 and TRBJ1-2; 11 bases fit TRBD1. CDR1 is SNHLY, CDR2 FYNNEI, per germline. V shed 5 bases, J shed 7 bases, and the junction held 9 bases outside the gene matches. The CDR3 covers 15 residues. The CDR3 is CASSFTGQGEAGYTF. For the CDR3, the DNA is TGTGCCAGCAGTTTTACGGGACAGGGGGAAGCTGGCTACACCTTC.

CDR3 loop: CASSKRDSLMNTEAFF. CDR3 DNA: TGTGCCAGCAGTAAACGGGACAGCCTAATGAACACTGAAGCTTTCTTT. This rearrangement joins TRBV6-2 or TRBV6-3 to TRBJ1-1; the match to TRBD1 covers 7 bases. Germline V lookup: CDR1 MNHEY, CDR2 SVGEGT. J gave up 0 bases and V 5 bases, and 9 bases lay outside the gene matches. The CDR3 spans 16 residues.

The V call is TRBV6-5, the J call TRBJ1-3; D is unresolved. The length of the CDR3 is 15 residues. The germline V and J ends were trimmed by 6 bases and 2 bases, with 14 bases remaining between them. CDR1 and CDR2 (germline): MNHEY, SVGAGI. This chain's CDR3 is CASSLGEETGNTIYF. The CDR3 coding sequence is TGTGCCAGCAGCCTGGGAGAGGAAACTGGAAACACCATATATTTT.

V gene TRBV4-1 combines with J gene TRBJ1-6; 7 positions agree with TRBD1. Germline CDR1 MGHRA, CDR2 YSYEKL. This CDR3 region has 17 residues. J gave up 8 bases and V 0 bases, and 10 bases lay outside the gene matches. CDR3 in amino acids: CASSQDGGRGIDSPLHF. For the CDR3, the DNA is TGCGCCAGCAGCCAAGATGGAGGCAGGGGGATAGATTCACCCCTCCACTTT.

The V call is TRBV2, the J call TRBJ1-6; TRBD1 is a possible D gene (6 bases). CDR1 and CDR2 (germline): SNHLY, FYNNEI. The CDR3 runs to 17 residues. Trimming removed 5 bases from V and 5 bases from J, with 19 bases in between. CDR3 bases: TGTGCCAGCAGTCCGTTGGCGGGTGGGGGCAATAATTCACCCCTCCACTTT. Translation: CASSPLAGGGNNSPLHF.

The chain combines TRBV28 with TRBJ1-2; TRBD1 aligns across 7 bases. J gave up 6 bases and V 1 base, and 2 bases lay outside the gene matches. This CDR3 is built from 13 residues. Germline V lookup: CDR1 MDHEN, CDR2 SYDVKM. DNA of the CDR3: TGTGCCAGCAGTTTATCGACAGGGAATGGCTACACCTTC. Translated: CASSLSTGNGYTF.

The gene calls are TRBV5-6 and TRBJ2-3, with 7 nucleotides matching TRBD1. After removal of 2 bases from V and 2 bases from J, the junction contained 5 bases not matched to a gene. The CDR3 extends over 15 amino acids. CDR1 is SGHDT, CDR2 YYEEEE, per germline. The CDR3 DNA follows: TGTGCCAGCAGCTTAAGGACAGGCTCCACAGATACGCAGTATTTT. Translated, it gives CASSLRTGSTDTQYF.

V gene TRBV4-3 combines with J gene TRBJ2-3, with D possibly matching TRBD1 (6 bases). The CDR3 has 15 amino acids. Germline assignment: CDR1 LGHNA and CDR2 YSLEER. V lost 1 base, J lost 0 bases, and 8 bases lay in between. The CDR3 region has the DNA TGCGCCAGCAGCCAAGGGACAGTAAGCACAGATACGCAGTATTTT. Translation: CASSQGTVSTDTQYF.

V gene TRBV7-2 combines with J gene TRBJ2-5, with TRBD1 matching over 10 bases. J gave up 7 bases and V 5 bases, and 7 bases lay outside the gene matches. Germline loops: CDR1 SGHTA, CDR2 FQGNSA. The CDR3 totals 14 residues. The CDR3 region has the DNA TGTGCCAGCAGCCCGGACAGGGGGTACGGGACCCAGTACTTC. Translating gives CASSPDRGYGTQYF.

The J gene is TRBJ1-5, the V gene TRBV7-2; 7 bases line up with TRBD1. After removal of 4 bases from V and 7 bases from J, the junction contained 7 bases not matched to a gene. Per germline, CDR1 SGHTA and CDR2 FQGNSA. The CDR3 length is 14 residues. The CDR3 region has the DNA TGTGCCAGCAGCTCTCGACAGGGACGGCAGCCCCAGCATTTT. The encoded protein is CASSSRQGRQPQHF.

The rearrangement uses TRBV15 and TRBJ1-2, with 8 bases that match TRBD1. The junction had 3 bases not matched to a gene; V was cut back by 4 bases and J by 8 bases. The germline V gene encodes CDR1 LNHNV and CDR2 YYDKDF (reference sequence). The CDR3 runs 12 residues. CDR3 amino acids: CATSTDRGGYTF. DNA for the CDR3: TGTGCCACCAGCACTGACAGGGGCGGCTACACCTTC.

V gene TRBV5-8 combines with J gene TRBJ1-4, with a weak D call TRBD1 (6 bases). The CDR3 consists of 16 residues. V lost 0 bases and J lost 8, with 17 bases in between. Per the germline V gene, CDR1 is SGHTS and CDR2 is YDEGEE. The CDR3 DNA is TGTGCCAGCAGCTTGGGATCACAGGGAGGGTACGAAAAACTGTTTTTT. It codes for CASSLGSQGGYEKLFF.

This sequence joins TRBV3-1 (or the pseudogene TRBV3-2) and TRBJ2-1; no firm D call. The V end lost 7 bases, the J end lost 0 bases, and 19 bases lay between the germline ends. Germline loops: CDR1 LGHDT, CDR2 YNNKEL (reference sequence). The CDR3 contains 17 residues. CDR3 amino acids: CASTATMAVFSYNEQFF. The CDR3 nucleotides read TGTGCCAGCACCGCCACCATGGCGGTCTTCTCCTACAATGAGCAGTTCTTC.

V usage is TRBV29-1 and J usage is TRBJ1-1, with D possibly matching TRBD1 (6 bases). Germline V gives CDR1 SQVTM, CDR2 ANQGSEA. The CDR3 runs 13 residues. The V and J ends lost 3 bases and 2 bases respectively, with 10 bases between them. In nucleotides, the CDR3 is TGCAGCGTTGACAGGGGCTATAACACTGAAGCTTTCTTT. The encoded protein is CSVDRGYNTEAFF.

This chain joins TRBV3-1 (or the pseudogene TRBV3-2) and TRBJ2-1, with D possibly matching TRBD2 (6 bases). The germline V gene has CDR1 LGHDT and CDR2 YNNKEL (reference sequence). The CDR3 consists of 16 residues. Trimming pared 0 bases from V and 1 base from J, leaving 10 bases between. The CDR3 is CASSQDHRGSYNEQFF. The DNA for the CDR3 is TGTGCCAGCAGCCAAGATCACCGGGGGTCCTACAATGAGCAGTTCTTC.

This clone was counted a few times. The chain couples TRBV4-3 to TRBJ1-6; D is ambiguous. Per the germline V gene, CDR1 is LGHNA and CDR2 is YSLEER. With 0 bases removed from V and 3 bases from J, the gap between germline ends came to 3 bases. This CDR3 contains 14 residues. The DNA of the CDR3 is TGCGCCAGCAGCCAAGATCACTATAATTCACCCCTCCACTTT. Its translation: CASSQDHYNSPLHF.